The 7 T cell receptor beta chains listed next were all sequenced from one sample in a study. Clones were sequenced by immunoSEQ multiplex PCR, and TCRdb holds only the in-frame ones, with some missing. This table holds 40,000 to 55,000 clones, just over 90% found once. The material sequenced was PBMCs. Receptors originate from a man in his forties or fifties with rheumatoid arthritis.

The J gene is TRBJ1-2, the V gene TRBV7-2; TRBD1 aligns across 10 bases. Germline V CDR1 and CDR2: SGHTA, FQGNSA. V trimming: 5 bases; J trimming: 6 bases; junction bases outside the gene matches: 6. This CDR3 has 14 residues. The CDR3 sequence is CASSARDRGDGYTF. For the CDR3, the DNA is TGTGCCAGCAGCGCCCGGGACAGGGGCGATGGCTACACCTTC.

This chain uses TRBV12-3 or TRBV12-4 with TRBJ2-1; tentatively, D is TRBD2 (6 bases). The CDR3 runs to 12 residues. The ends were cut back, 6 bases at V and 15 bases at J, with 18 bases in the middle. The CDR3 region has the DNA TGTGCCAGCAGCGCTTACATGGGGACTCGGTTCTTC. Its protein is CASSAYMGTRFF.

The CDR3 DNA sequence: TGTGCCAGCAGCCAAGATCTATCAGGGGGCTGCAATTCACCCCTCCACTTT. The encoded protein is CASSQDLSGGCNSPLHF. The chain is built from TRBV3-1 (or the pseudogene TRBV3-2) and TRBJ1-6, with 8 bases aligning to TRBD1. This CDR3 region has 17 residues. Germline V lookup: CDR1 LGHDT, CDR2 YNNKEL (reference sequence). Trimming removed 0 bases from V and 7 bases from J; junction bases left unmatched: 8.

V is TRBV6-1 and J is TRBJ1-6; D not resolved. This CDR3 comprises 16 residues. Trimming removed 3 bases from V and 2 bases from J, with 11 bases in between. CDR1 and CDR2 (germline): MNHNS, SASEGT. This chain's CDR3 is CASSDPPAPYNSPLHF. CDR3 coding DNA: TGTGCCAGCAGTGATCCACCGGCTCCCTATAATTCACCCCTCCACTTT.

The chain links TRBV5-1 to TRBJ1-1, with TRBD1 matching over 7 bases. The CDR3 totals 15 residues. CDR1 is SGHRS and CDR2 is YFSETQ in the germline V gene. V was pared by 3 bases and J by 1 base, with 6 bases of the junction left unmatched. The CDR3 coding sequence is TGCGCCAGCAGCTCGAACAGGGGAAAGAACACTGAAGCTTTCTTT. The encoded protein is CASSSNRGKNTEAFF. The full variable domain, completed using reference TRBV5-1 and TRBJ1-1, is KAGVTQTPRYLIKTRGQQVTLSCSPISGHRSVSWYQQTPGQGLQFLFEYFSETQRNKGNFPGRFSGRQFSNSRSEMNVSTLELGDSALYLCASSSNRGKNTEAFFGQGTRLTVV.

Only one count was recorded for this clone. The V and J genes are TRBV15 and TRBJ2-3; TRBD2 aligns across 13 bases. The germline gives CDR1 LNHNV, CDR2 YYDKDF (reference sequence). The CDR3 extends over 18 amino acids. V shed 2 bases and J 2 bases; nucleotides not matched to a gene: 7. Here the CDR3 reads CATSRSGLAGPLTDTQYF. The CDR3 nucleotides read TGTGCCACCAGCAGATCGGGACTAGCGGGACCGCTCACAGATACGCAGTATTTT.

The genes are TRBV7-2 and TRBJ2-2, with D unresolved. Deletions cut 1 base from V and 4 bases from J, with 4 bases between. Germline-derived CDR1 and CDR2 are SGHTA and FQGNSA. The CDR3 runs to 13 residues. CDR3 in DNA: TGTGCCAGCAGCTTAGAGGGCACCGGGGAGCTGTTTTTT. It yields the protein CASSLEGTGELFF.